The clone carrying this T cell receptor beta chain has a count of ten or more. From about 400 ng of RNA, a library with molecular barcoded alpha/delta and beta/gamma adaptors was made. TCRdb re-called the reads through MiXCR, storing one row per CDR3 protein. The sample contains 5,800 or so distinct CDR3 sequences, approximately 22% of which appear only once. The CDR3 totals 15 residues. Germline assignment: CDR1 SQVTM and CDR2 ANQGSEA. V shed 0 bases, J shed 4 bases, and the junction held 7 bases outside the gene matches. This entry belongs to a study of read filtering for tumor transcriptome and immune sequencing.

The source of this sequence is a donor at least 40 years old with multiple myeloma. Sequenced: a population of CD138-negative cells sorted from bone marrow. The chain carries TRBV29-1 and TRBJ1-1; 8 bases are shared with TRBD1. This chain's CDR3 is CSVEDPSGQATEAFF. As DNA, the CDR3 is TGCAGCGTTGAAGACCCTTCGGGACAGGCCACTGAAGCTTTCTTT.